This TCR beta chain derives from a study of cytomegalovirus exposure and HLA in healthy donors. This clone was recorded a few times. 60 Vbeta and 13 Jbeta primers were used in PCR. TCRdb keeps only in-frame clones here, not all; method: immunoSEQ multiplex PCR. The table shows 120,000 or so clones, with over 15% occurring only once. CDR3 length equals 13 residues. Trimming left V 10 bases short and J 4 bases short, with 13 bases between. Germline assignment: CDR1 MDHEN and CDR2 SYDVKM. The sequenced material came from PBMCs. This sequence joins TRBV28 and TRBJ1-4; D ambiguous. This clonotype was obtained from a female donor in good health and CMV-seropositive. The CDR3 coding sequence is TGTGCCACCCTAGACGGACTTAATGAAAAACTGTTTTTT. Its protein is CATLDGLNEKLFF.